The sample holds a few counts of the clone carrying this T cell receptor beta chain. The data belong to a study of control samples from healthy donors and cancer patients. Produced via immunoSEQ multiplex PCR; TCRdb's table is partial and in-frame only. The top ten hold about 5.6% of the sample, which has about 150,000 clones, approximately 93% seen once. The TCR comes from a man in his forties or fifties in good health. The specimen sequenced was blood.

The CDR3 here is CASSIVPRDSGNTIYF. The CDR3 DNA follows: TGTGCCAGTAGTATAGTTCCACGCGACTCTGGAAACACCATATATTTT. V usage is TRBV19 and J usage is TRBJ1-3; D gene uncertain. The germline CDR1 and CDR2 sequences are LNHDA and SQIVND (reference sequence). V lost 1 base to trimming and J lost 0 bases, with 10 bases between them. The CDR3 contains 16 residues.